The present T cell receptor (beta chain) was sequenced within a study of T cell responses to AZD1222 COVID-19 vaccine. Overall study results and limits: Recipients of two AZD1222 doses showed rising Spike-specific TCR breadth and depth. Clonal diversity was possibly underestimated, and the donors were mostly white British, with more females.

Sequenced by immunoSEQ multiplex PCR; TCRdb stores in-frame clones only, minus some. The profile shows roughly 100,000 clones, roughly 90% of them singletons. This CDR3 has 14 residues. The V segment lost 5 bases and the J segment 7 bases; nucleotides outside the gene matches: 8. Per the germline V gene, CDR1 is SGHAT and CDR2 is FQDESV (reference sequence). About this clone itself: Its specificity is not known.

This receptor was obtained from an adult in good health. The V gene is TRBV11-1, the J gene TRBJ1-1; TRBD1 matches 9 bases. The material was peripheral blood, obtained on day 0 of AZD1222 vaccination. As DNA, the CDR3 is TGTGCCAGCAGCCAACCGGGACAGGGCTTTGAAGCTTTCTTT. Translating it yields CASSQPGQGFEAFF.